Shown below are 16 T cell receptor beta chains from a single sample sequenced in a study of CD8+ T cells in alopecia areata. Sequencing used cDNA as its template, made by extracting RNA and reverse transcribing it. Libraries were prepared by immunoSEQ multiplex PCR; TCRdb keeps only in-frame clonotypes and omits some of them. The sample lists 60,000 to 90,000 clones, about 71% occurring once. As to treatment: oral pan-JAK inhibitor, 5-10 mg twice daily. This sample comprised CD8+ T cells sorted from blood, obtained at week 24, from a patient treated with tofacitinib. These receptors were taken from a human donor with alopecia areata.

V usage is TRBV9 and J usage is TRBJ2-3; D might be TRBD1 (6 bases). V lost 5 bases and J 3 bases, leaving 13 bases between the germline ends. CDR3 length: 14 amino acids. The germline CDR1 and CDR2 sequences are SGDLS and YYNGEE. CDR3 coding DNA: TGTGCCAGCAGTACTACCGGACAGACAGATACGCAGTATTTT. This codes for CASSTTGQTDTQYF.

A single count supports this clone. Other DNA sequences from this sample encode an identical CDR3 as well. CDR3 sequence (DNA): TGCAGCGTTGACAGGGGGGGAACTGAAGCTTTCTTT. This translates into CSVDRGGTEAFF. The chain combines TRBV29-1 with TRBJ1-1; 7 bases match TRBD1. V lost 3 bases to trimming and J lost 5 bases; unmatched junction nucleotides: 3. CDR1 is SQVTM, CDR2 ANQGSEA, per germline. The CDR3 consists of 12 residues.

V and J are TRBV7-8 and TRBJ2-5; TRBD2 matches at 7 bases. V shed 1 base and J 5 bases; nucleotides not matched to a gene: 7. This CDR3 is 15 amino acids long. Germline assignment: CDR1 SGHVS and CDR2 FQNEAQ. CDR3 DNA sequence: TGTGCCAGCAGCTTAGATGCTAGCGGTGGTGAGACCCAGTACTTC. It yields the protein CASSLDASGGETQYF.

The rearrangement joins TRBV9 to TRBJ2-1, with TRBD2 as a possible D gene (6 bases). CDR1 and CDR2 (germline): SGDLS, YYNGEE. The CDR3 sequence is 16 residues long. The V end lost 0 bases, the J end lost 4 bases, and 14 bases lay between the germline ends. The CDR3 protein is CASSVETQGLYNEQFF. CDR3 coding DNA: TGTGCCAGCAGCGTAGAGACCCAGGGACTGTACAATGAGCAGTTCTTC. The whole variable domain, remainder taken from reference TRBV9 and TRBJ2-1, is DSGVTQTPKHLITATGQRVTLRCSPRSGDLSVYWYQQSLDQGLQFLIQYYNGEERAKGNILERFSAQQFPDLHSELNLSSLELGDSALYFCASSVETQGLYNEQFFGPGTRLTVL.

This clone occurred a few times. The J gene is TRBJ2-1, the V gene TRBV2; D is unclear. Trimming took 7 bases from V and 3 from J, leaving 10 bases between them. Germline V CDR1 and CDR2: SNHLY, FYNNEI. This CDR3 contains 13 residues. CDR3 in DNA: TGTGCCAGCACTTTTGGCAGCTACAATGAGCAGTTCTTC. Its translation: CASTFGSYNEQFF. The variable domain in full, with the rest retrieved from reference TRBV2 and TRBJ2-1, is EPEVTQTPSHQVTQMGQEVILRCVPISNHLYFYWYRQILGQKVEFLVSFYNNEISEKSEIFDDQFSVERPDGSNFTLKIRSTKLEDSAMYFCASTFGSYNEQFFGPGTRLTVL.

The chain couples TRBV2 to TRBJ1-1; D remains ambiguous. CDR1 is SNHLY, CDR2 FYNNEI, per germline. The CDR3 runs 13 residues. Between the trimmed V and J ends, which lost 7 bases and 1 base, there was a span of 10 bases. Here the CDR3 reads CASNGVGNTEAFF. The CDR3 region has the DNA TGTGCCAGCAACGGGGTGGGGAACACTGAAGCTTTCTTT.

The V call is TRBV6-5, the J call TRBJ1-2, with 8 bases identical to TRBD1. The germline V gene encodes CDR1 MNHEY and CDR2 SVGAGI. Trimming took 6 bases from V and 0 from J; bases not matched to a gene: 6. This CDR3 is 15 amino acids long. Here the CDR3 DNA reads TGTGCCAGCAGCTCAGGGGGCTTTGCTAACTATGGCTACACCTTC. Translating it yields CASSSGGFANYGYTF.

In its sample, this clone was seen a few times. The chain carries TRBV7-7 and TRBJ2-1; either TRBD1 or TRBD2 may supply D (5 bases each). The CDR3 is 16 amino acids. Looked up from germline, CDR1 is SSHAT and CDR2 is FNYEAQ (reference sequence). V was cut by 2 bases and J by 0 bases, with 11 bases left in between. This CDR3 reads CASSLNAGSSYNEQFF. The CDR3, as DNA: TGTGCCAGCAGCTTAAACGCAGGGAGCTCCTACAATGAGCAGTTCTTC.

The CDR3 DNA reads as TGTGCCAGCAGCGTAGACCGCGGGGGACTAAGCACAGATACGCAGTATTTT. Translating gives CASSVDRGGLSTDTQYF. The gene calls are TRBV9 and TRBJ2-3, with TRBD2 matching 7 bases. The CDR3 is 17 amino acids. The junction had 7 bases not matched to a gene; V was cut back by 0 bases and J by 0 bases. Germline CDR1 and CDR2: SGDLS and YYNGEE.

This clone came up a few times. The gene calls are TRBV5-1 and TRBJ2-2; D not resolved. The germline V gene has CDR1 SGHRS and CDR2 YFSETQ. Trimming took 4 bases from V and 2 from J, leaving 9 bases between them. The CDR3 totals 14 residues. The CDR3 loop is CASSAYRNTGELFF. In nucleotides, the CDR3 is TGCGCCAGCAGCGCATACAGAAACACCGGGGAGCTGTTTTTT.

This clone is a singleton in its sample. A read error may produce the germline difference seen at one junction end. The CDR3 here is CASSIAGGRNNEQFF. Written as DNA, the CDR3 is TGTGCCAGTAGCATAGCGGGAGGGCGGAACAATGAGCAGTTCTTC. J is TRBJ2-1 and V is TRBV19; 11 bases line up with TRBD2. The CDR3 is 15 amino acids. CDR1 LNHDA and CDR2 SQIVND come from the germline V gene (reference sequence).

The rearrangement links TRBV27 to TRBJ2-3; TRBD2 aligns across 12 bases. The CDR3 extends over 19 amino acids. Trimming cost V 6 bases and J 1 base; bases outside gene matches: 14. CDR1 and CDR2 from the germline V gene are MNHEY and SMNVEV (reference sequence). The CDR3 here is CASSPTSGGPPLGTDTQYF. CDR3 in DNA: TGTGCCAGCAGCCCGACTAGCGGGGGTCCCCCCTTGGGCACAGATACGCAGTATTTT.

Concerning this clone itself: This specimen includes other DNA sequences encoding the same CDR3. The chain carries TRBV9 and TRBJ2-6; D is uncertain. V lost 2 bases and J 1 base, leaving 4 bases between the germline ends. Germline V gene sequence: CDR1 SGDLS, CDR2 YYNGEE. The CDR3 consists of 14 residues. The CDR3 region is CASSVSSGANVLTF. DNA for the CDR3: TGTGCCAGCAGCGTGTCTTCTGGGGCCAACGTCCTGACTTTC.

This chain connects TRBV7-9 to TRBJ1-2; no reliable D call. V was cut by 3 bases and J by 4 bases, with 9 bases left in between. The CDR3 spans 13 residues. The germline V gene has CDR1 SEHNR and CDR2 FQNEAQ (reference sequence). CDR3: CASSFESSYGYTF. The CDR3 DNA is TGTGCCAGCAGCTTCGAATCTTCCTATGGCTACACCTTC.

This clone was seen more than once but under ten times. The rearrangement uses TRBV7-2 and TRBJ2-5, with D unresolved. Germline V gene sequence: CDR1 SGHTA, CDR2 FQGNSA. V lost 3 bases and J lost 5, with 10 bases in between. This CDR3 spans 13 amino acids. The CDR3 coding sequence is TGTGCCAGCAGCTTCCCCGCCACCGAGACCCAGTACTTC. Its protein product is CASSFPATETQYF.

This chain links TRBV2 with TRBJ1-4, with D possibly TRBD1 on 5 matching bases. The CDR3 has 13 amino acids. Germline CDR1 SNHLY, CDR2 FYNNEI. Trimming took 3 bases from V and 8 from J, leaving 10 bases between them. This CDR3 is CASSDRRAEKLFF. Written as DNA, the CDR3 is TGTGCCAGCAGTGACCGCAGGGCGGAAAAACTGTTTTTT.